The next 8 T cell receptor beta chains were all read from a single sample in a study of blood T cell repertoires in COVID-19. Assay: immunoSEQ multiplex PCR; the TCRdb copy retains only in-frame clones and omits some. The data contain a few hundred thousand clones, 80% to 90% of them singletons. The specimen sequenced was peripheral blood. The receptor set was obtained from a woman aged 55-69 years who had recovered from COVID-19.

The rearrangement uses TRBV6-5 and TRBJ2-1, with 8 nucleotides matching TRBD1. The CDR3 loop spans 15 amino acids. CDR1 and CDR2 from the germline V gene are MNHEY and SVGAGI. The trim removed 7 bases at V and 2 bases at J, leaving 7 bases unmatched. For the CDR3, the DNA is TGTGCCAGCAAGATAGACAGGGGACCCTACAATGAGCAGTTCTTC. Translated, it gives CASKIDRGPYNEQFF.

The rearrangement uses TRBV6-6 and TRBJ2-1, with 8 bases that match TRBD1. CDR1 and CDR2 (germline): MNHNY, SVGAGI (reference sequence). The CDR3 runs to 13 residues. J was trimmed by 9 bases and V by 6 bases; bases with no gene match: 7. CDR3 amino acids: CASSPTGVSEQFF. The CDR3 bases are TGTGCCAGCAGCCCGACAGGGGTAAGTGAGCAGTTCTTC.

This clone was counted a single time. The V and J genes are TRBV11-2 and TRBJ1-2, with no clear D. Deletions cut 1 base from V and 3 bases from J, with 9 bases between. The CDR3 contains 14 residues. CDR1 and CDR2 (germline): SGHAT, FQNNGV. CDR3 bases: TGTGCCAGCAGCTTAGGTGCCAGGTACTATGGCTACACCTTC. Translation: CASSLGARYYGYTF.

This rearrangement joins TRBV6-6 to TRBJ1-2; D unresolved. The CDR3 loop spans 13 amino acids. V dropped 0 bases and J dropped 7 bases, with 9 bases sitting between them. Germline values: CDR1 MNHNY, CDR2 SVGAGI (reference sequence). Here the CDR3 reads CASSYSGRAGYTF. CDR3 DNA: TGTGCCAGCAGTTACTCTGGGAGGGCTGGCTACACCTTC.

This clone is a singleton in its sample. V usage is TRBV9 and J usage is TRBJ2-5; TRBD1 aligns across 7 bases. This CDR3 is 16 amino acids long. Germline values: CDR1 SGDLS, CDR2 YYNGEE. V gave up 3 bases and J gave up 1 base; unmatched junction bases: 9. In DNA, the CDR3 is TGTGCCAGCAGCGCCATCCCGGGACAGTTCCAAGAGACCCAGTACTTC. Protein sequence: CASSAIPGQFQETQYF.

This clone came up a few times. The rearrangement links TRBV2 to TRBJ2-5; 9 bases match TRBD2. This CDR3 spans 14 amino acids. J was trimmed by 5 bases and V by 5 bases; bases with no gene match: 6. Germline-derived CDR1 and CDR2 are SNHLY and FYNNEI. This CDR3 is CASSSSGGGETQYF. DNA for the CDR3: TGTGCCAGCAGTAGTAGCGGGGGAGGGGAGACCCAGTACTTC.

This sequence joins TRBV6-5 and TRBJ2-7; D not certain. CDR1 and CDR2 (germline): MNHEY, SVGAGI. V lost 2 bases and J lost 7, with 6 bases in between. CDR3 size: 11 residues. Here the CDR3 reads CASSYLLEQYF. The CDR3 DNA sequence: TGTGCCAGCAGTTACCTTCTGGAGCAGTACTTC.

In DNA, the CDR3 is TGTGCCAGCAGTGAATGGAACAGGGCCTATGGCTACACCTTC. This translates into CASSEWNRAYGYTF. The chain joins TRBV25-1 to TRBJ1-2; the D gene is possibly TRBD1 (6 bases). V dropped 1 base and J dropped 4 bases, with 10 bases sitting between them. Germline CDR1 MGHDK, CDR2 SYGVNS. The CDR3 contains 14 residues.